A single sample is the source of the 18 T cell receptor beta chains below, sequenced in a study of cytomegalovirus exposure and HLA in healthy donors (dated by TCRdb to about 2017). Receptor libraries were prepared by the immunoSEQ multiplex PCR assay. A mixture of 60 forward primers for TCR Vbeta segments and 13 reverse primers for TCR Jbeta segments was used in the multiplex PCR. Sourced from immuneACCESS, this table was stored by TCRdb with only in-frame sequences that have V and J called. A share of the clones is absent; for the studies checked, an unresolved V gene accounts for under half, and the remainder has no known explanation. For this sample the table gives 250,000 to 350,000 clones, of which roughly 85% were detected only once. The ten largest clones take up roughly 4% of the sample. Sequencing used PBMCs. The origin of the receptors is a man aged 35-49 years in good health and CMV-seropositive.

This chain connects TRBV6-5 to TRBJ2-1, with TRBD2 as a possible D gene (6 bases). V lost 0 bases to trimming and J lost 7 bases, with 10 bases between them. Germline CDR1 reads MNHEY; CDR2 reads SVGAGI. This CDR3 is 14 amino acids long. Written as DNA, the CDR3 is TGTGCCAGCAGTTACTCCGGGAGTGAGAATGAGCAGTTCTTC. This encodes CASSYSGSENEQFF.

The gene calls are TRBV9 and TRBJ2-3; TRBD2 matches 7 bases. The J segment lost 1 base and the V segment lost 0 bases, leaving 2 bases of the junction unmatched. The CDR3 consists of 15 residues. Germline V gene data show CDR1 as SGDLS and CDR2 as YYNGEE. As DNA, the CDR3 is TGTGCCAGCAGCGTAGGGGCGGGGGGCACAGATACGCAGTATTTT. Its translation: CASSVGAGGTDTQYF. Using reference TRBV9 and TRBJ2-3 for the parts outside the CDR3, the full variable domain is DSGVTQTPKHLITATGQRVTLRCSPRSGDLSVYWYQQSLDQGLQFLIQYYNGEERAKGNILERFSAQQFPDLHSELNLSSLELGDSALYFCASSVGAGGTDTQYFGPGTRLTVL.

The chain couples TRBV6-1 to TRBJ2-7; 8 bases line up with TRBD1. CDR3 length: 14 amino acids. The junction had 12 bases not matched to a gene; V was cut back by 8 bases and J by 6 bases. Germline CDR1 MNHNS, CDR2 SASEGT. The CDR3 loop is CASDTGGEPVEQYF. As DNA, the CDR3 is TGTGCCAGCGATACAGGGGGAGAGCCCGTCGAGCAGTACTTC.

The chain recombines TRBV5-1 with TRBJ2-7; 9 bases match TRBD1. Germline values: CDR1 SGHRS, CDR2 YFSETQ. The CDR3 runs to 14 residues. V lost 4 bases and J lost 2; bases outside the gene matches: 4. CDR3 DNA: TGCGCCAGCAGCCGGGACAGGGTCACCTACGAGCAGTACTTC. Translation gives CASSRDRVTYEQYF.

The chain is built from TRBV5-1 and TRBJ2-1; TRBD2 agrees at 7 bases. Germline V gene data show CDR1 as SGHRS and CDR2 as YFSETQ. The V and J ends lost 7 bases and 6 bases, in that order; junction bases with no gene match: 7. CDR3 length equals 13 residues. In nucleotides, the CDR3 is TGCGCCAGCTCTAGCGGCTACGGCAATGAGCAGTTCTTC. Protein: CASSSGYGNEQFF. The full variable domain, rest sourced from reference TRBV5-1 and TRBJ2-1, is KAGVTQTPRYLIKTRGQQVTLSCSPISGHRSVSWYQQTPGQGLQFLFEYFSETQRNKGNFPGRFSGRQFSNSRSEMNVSTLELGDSALYLCASSSGYGNEQFFGPGTRLTVL.

The table lists this clone with a few counts. J is TRBJ1-2 and V is TRBV6-6; possible D gene TRBD1, 5 bases. Germline V gene lookup returns CDR1 MNHNY and CDR2 SVGAGI (reference sequence). The V and J ends lost 8 bases and 4 bases respectively, with 14 bases between them. The CDR3 loop spans 13 amino acids. The CDR3 is CASYSGSLYGYTF. The CDR3 DNA is TGTGCCAGCTATTCAGGGTCGCTCTATGGCTACACCTTC.

The rearrangement links TRBV7-8 to TRBJ2-2; D may be TRBD1 (5 bases). Per the germline V gene, CDR1 is SGHVS and CDR2 is FQNEAQ. This CDR3 has 15 residues. Trimming removed 6 bases from V and 3 bases from J, with 14 bases in between. In nucleotides, the CDR3 is TGTGCCAGCAGTCGACAGTCTATGGACACCGGGGAGCTGTTTTTT. Its translation: CASSRQSMDTGELFF.

V gene TRBV27 combines with J gene TRBJ1-1; a possible D gene is TRBD1 (6 bases). This CDR3 region has 15 residues. Germline assignment: CDR1 MNHEY and CDR2 SMNVEV (reference sequence). Deletions cut 4 bases from V and 5 bases from J, with 17 bases between. CDR3 sequence: CASSSLTGTGTEAFF. CDR3 in DNA: TGTGCCAGCAGTTCTCTGACAGGAACGGGGACTGAAGCTTTCTTT.

This chain connects TRBV7-6 to TRBJ2-2; D not certain. CDR1 is SGHVS, CDR2 FNYEAQ, per germline. The ends were cut back, 5 bases at V and 0 bases at J, with 13 bases in the middle. The CDR3 has 16 residues. In nucleotides, the CDR3 is TGTGCCAGCAGCCACCCGAGGAGAGCGAACACCGGGGAGCTGTTTTTT. Translating gives CASSHPRRANTGELFF.

The CDR3 bases are TGTGCCAGCAGCTCCGCGGACAGCGACCCCAATCAGCCCCAGCATTTT. This gives the protein CASSSADSDPNQPQHF. The rearrangement joins TRBV7-2 to TRBJ1-5; possibly TRBD1 for D (6 bases). V was pared by 4 bases and J by 3 bases, with 16 bases between. Per the germline V gene, CDR1 is SGHTA and CDR2 is FQGNSA. The CDR3 has 16 residues.

V is TRBV28 and J is TRBJ2-7, with D maybe TRBD1 (5 bases). Trimming left V 1 base short and J 2 bases short, with 12 bases between. The length of the CDR3 is 15 residues. CDR1 and CDR2 from the germline V gene are MDHEN and SYDVKM. The CDR3 loop is CASSLSSGMAYEQYF. The CDR3 region has the DNA TGTGCCAGCAGTTTATCGTCAGGGATGGCCTACGAGCAGTACTTC.

The chain is built from TRBV7-9 and TRBJ2-2; 9 nucleotides line up with TRBD1. CDR1 and CDR2 from the germline V gene are SEHNR and FQNEAQ (reference sequence). The ends lost 3 bases at V and 3 bases at J; junction bases unmatched: 2. This CDR3 contains 15 residues. CDR3 in amino acids: CASSLGTGYTGELFF. The CDR3 region has the DNA TGTGCCAGCAGCTTGGGGACAGGGTACACCGGGGAGCTGTTTTTT.

Regarding this clone: The junction departs from germline at one end; a sequencing error may be responsible. Other nucleotide sequences from this sample produce the same CDR3. The CDR3 loop reads CASSLAPQETQYF. DNA for the CDR3: TGTGCTAGCAGCTTAGCCCCACAAGAGACCCAGTACTTC. V usage is TRBV7-7 and J usage is TRBJ2-5; D uncertain. Per germline, CDR1 SSHAT and CDR2 FNYEAQ (reference sequence). This CDR3 has 13 residues.

The CDR3 here is CASSYTIAGGSETQYF. In DNA form, the CDR3 reads TGTGCCAGCAGTTACACGATAGCGGGAGGATCGGAGACCCAGTACTTC. V usage is TRBV6-5 and J usage is TRBJ2-5, with 10 bases identical to TRBD2. CDR1 MNHEY and CDR2 SVGAGI come from the germline V gene. Losses at the gene ends were 2 bases for V and 5 bases for J; bases not matched to a gene: 8. The CDR3 is 16 amino acids.

V gene TRBV27 combines with J gene TRBJ1-4; D unresolved. Germline assignment: CDR1 MNHEY and CDR2 SMNVEV (reference sequence). V lost 3 bases and J lost 0, with 8 bases in between. The CDR3 has 15 residues. CDR3: CASSLRAATNEKLFF. CDR3 bases: TGTGCCAGCAGTTTGCGGGCTGCAACTAATGAAAAACTGTTTTTT.

This chain uses TRBV2 with TRBJ1-1; D may be TRBD1 (6 bases). The CDR3 is 13 amino acids. Trimming took 6 bases from V and 4 from J, leaving 12 bases between them. Germline CDR1 SNHLY, CDR2 FYNNEI. The CDR3, as DNA: TGTGCCAGCAGGGGGGCCTACAGCACTGAAGCTTTCTTT. It specifies CASRGAYSTEAFF.

The chain uses TRBV7-9 and TRBJ1-3; D is undetermined. The CDR3 is 12 amino acids. Deletions cut 6 bases from V and 4 bases from J, with 7 bases between. Germline lookup yields CDR1 SEHNR and CDR2 FQNEAQ (reference sequence). CDR3 DNA: TGTGCCAGCAGTTTTCAAGGAAACACCATATATTTT. It yields the protein CASSFQGNTIYF.

V and J are TRBV5-4 and TRBJ1-1; no definite D call. Germline CDR1 and CDR2: SGHNT and YYREEE (reference sequence). CDR3 length equals 15 residues. Trimming pared 7 bases from V and 0 bases from J, leaving 16 bases between. CDR3 DNA: TGTGCCAGCGTTAACCTCGGGAGTATGAACACTGAAGCTTTCTTT. Its protein product is CASVNLGSMNTEAFF.